The clone carrying this TCR beta chain was recorded a few times. No antigen is known for it. Amplification used 60 Vbeta primers and 13 Jbeta primers. The method was immunoSEQ multiplex PCR; TCRdb's version includes in-frame clones alone and lacks a portion of them. This table holds about 120,000 clones, about four fifths found once. This sample is drawn from a study of cytomegalovirus exposure and HLA in healthy donors. The CDR3 has 17 amino acids. CDR1 and CDR2 from the germline V gene are SGHRS and YFSETQ. With V trimmed by 4 bases and J by 9 bases, 14 bases remained unmatched. Study observations and caveats: Accurate prediction of HLA-A and HLA-B alleles (for most subjects) was reportedly achieved from TCR beta sequences. CMV serostatus was the sole immune exposure data available.

This chain connects TRBV5-1 to TRBJ1-6; 9 nucleotides line up with TRBD1. The origin of this receptor is a woman under 30 in good health and CMV-seronegative. Sequenced material: PBMCs. The DNA for the CDR3 is TGCGCCAGCAGCCCTCGAACCACCGACAGGGGGTCTTCACCCCTCCACTTT. Translating gives CASSPRTTDRGSSPLHF.